This T cell receptor (beta chain) comes out of a study of CD8 T cells in ankylosing spondylitis (dated by TCRdb to about 2017). At the level of the whole study: T cell receptor beta repertoires were profiled in healthy donors and ankylosing spondylitis patients so that disease-linked TCR variants could be found. The full study cohort was made up of about two dozen ankylosing spondylitis patients and around 100 healthy donors. Peripheral blood was sampled, and synovial fluid was also collected from ankylosing spondylitis patients. What the work shows at the level of the full study, not this receptor alone: Some TCR beta motif variants had previously been reported in synovial fluid and blood of reactive arthritis patients, which suggested common disease-initiation mechanisms. A TCR beta motif made up of seven or eight highly homologous amino acid variants appeared to be characteristic of blood from ankylosing spondylitis patients. In peripheral blood, the disease-linked clones were found at relatively low frequencies and had a CD8+ phenotype. Significant enrichment of the disease-linked clones was reported in matched synovial fluid samples from ankylosing spondylitis patients.

This clonotype was found a few times. This clone's antigen is unknown. The input lacks base qualities; no much larger clone sits a single base away. The run used an Illumina HiSeq 2500. TCR beta libraries were prepared by quantitative 5'-RACE with molecular barcodes. The published analysis was carried out like this. Disease-linked TCR variants were identified with a new computational method built on a probabilistic model of VDJ rearrangement. TCRdb reran the public reads through fastp at Q25 and MiXCR, keeping productive beta chains. Identical CDR3 protein sequences are pooled into one entry, listed with their most common genes and DNA. These V and J calls rely on TCRdb rather than the paper's analysis. The sample table lists around 540,000 distinct CDR3 sequences, about 13% of them with a count of one. The ten largest account for around 6.8% of the sample. Relative to germline, V is 9 bases shorter and J is 7 bases shorter, with 18 bases between their ends. Taken from the germline V gene (reference sequence), the CDR1 and CDR2 loops are LNHDA and SQIVND. From the cysteine up to the phenylalanine, the CDR3 has a length of 13 residues. The entry retains the CDR3 DNA only, 39 bases that are in frame from base 1.

The V and J genes are TRBV19 and TRBJ1-2; the D gene is perhaps TRBD1, from 5 matching bases. Sequenced input: blood, either unsorted or a sorted T cell fraction (not recorded which). The TCR comes from a male donor with ankylosing spondylitis. CDR3 region: CASHGTVGPGYTF. The nucleotide sequence is given as TGTGCCAGCCACGGGACTGTGGGGCCTGGCTACACCTTC.